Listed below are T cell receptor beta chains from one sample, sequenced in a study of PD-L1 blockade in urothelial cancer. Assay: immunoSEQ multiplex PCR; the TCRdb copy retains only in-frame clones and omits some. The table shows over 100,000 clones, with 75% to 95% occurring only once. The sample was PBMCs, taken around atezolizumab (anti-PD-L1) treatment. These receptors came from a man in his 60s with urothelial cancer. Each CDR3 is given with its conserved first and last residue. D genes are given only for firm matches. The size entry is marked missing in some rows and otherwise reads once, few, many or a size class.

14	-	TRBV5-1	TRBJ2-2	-	CASSTQGNTGELFF	TGCGCCAGCAGCACTCAGGGGAACACCGGGGAGCTGTTTTTT
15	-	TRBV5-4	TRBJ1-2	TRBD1	CASSLQGARNYGYTF	TGTGCCAGCAGCTTGCAGGGGGCGAGGAACTATGGCTACACCTTC
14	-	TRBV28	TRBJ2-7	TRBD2	CASSPPGLAWEQYF	TGTGCCAGCAGTCCGCCCGGACTAGCCTGGGAGCAGTACTTC
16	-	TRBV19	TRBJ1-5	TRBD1	CASSMRSTGANQPQHF	TGTGCCAGTAGTATGCGGAGCACAGGGGCAAATCAGCCCCAGCATTTT
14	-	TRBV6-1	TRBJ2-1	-	CASSESPGLPGQFF	TGTGCCAGCAGTGAATCTCCGGGACTCCCTGGTCAGTTCTTC
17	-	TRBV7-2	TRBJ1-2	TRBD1	CASSSPDRGRANYGYTF	TGTGCCAGCAGCTCCCCGGACAGGGGGCGAGCTAACTATGGCTACACCTTC
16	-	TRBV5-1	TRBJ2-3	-	CASSGTGTTSTDTQYF	TGCGCCAGCAGCGGAACCGGGACAACTAGCACAGATACGCAGTATTTT
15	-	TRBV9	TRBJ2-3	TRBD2	CASSARSGGQDTQYF	TGTGCCAGCAGCGCCCGTAGCGGGGGGCAAGATACGCAGTATTTT
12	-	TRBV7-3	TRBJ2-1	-	CASSFGNDEQFF	TGTGCCAGCAGCTTCGGGAATGATGAGCAGTTCTTC
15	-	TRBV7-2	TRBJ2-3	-	CASSLEGHRTDTQYF	TGTGCCAGCAGCCTCGAGGGTCATCGCACAGATACGCAGTATTTT
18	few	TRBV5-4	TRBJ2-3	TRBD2	CASSLRLAGGRNTDTQYF	TGTGCCAGCAGCCTGAGACTAGCGGGAGGGCGGAACACAGATACGCAGTATTTT
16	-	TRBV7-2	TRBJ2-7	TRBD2	CASSPGLADYSYEQYF	TGTGCCAGCAGCCCAGGACTAGCGGACTACTCCTACGAGCAGTACTTC
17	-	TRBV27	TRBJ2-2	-	CASRQTHSVTNTGELFF	TGTGCCAGCAGGCAAACGCATAGCGTGACGAACACCGGGGAGCTGTTTTTT
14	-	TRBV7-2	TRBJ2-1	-	CASSSTPTIGEQFF	TGTGCCAGCAGCTCTACTCCTACCATTGGTGAGCAGTTCTTC
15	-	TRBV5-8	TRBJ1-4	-	CASSIDPGGNEKLFF	TGTGCCAGCAGCATAGATCCGGGAGGGAATGAAAAACTGTTTTTT
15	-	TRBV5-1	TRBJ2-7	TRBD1	CASSLRQGLHYEQYF	TGCGCCAGCAGCTTGCGACAGGGGCTTCACTACGAGCAGTACTTC
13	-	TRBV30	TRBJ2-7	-	CAWTGTQTYEQYF	TGTGCCTGGACGGGGACACAAACCTACGAGCAGTACTTC
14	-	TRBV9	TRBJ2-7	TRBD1	CASSEGAITYEQYF	TGTGCCAGCAGCGAGGGGGCTATCACCTACGAGCAGTACTTC
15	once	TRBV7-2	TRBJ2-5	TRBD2	CASSPRLAGKETQYF	TGTGCCAGCAGCCCACGACTAGCGGGGAAAGAGACCCAGTACTTC
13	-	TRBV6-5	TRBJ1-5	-	CASSYDSGQPQHF	TGTGCCAGCAGTTACGACTCAGGGCAGCCCCAGCATTTT
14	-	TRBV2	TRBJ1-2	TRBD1	CASRDRVRSYGYTF	TGTGCCAGCAGAGACAGGGTTCGATCCTATGGCTACACCTTC
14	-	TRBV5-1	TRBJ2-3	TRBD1	CASSRDSSTDTQYF	TGCGCCAGCAGCCGGGACAGTAGCACAGATACGCAGTATTTT
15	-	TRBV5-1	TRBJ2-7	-	CASSPEGGMVYEQYF	TGCGCCAGCAGCCCGGAGGGGGGGATGGTGTACGAGCAGTACTTC
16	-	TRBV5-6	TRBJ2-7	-	CASSSRPYRDRDEQYF	TGTGCCAGCAGCTCCCGACCCTACAGGGATCGGGACGAGCAGTACTTC
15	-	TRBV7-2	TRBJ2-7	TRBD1	CASSPSGTASYEQYF	TGTGCCAGCAGCCCCTCCGGGACAGCCTCCTACGAGCAGTACTTC
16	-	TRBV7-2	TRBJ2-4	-	CASSLGSGLAKNIQYF	TGTGCCAGCAGCTTAGGGAGCGGTTTAGCCAAAAACATTCAGTACTTC
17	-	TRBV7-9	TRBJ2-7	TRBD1	CASSYRTGQGKAYEQYF	TGTGCCAGCAGCTACCGGACAGGGCAGGGTAAAGCGTACGAGCAGTACTTC
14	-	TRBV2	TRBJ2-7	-	CASSDQGTLYEQYF	TGTGCCAGCAGTGATCAGGGGACACTATACGAGCAGTACTTC
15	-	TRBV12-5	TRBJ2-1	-	CASGLGRGENNEQFF	TGTGCTAGTGGTTTGGGGAGGGGTGAGAACAATGAGCAGTTCTTC
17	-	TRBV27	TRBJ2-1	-	CASSLGPLRSSYNEQFF	TGTGCCAGCAGTTTAGGTCCGCTCCGGTCCTCCTACAATGAGCAGTTCTTC
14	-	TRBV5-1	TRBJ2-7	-	CASSLEAASYEQYF	TGCGCCAGCAGCTTGGAAGCGGCTTCCTACGAGCAGTACTTC
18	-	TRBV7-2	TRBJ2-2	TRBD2	CASSLGGLGGGNTGELFF	TGTGCCAGCAGCCTTGGCGGGCTCGGGGGGGGAAACACCGGGGAGCTGTTTTTT
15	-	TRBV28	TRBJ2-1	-	CASSQTANYYNEQFF	TGTGCCAGCAGTCAGACAGCAAATTACTACAATGAGCAGTTCTTC